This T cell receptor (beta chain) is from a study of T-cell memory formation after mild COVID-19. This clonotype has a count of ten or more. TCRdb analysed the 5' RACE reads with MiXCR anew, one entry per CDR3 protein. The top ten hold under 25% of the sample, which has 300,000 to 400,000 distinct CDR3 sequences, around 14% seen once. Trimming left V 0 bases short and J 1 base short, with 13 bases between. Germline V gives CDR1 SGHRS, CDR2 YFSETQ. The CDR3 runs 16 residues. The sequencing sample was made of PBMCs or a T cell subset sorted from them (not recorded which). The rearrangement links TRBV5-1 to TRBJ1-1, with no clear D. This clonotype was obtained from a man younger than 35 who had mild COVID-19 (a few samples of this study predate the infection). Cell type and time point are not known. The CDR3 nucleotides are TGCGCCAGCAGCTTGGCCGTCTTACGGCAGAACACTGAAGCTTTCTTT. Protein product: CASSLAVLRQNTEAFF.